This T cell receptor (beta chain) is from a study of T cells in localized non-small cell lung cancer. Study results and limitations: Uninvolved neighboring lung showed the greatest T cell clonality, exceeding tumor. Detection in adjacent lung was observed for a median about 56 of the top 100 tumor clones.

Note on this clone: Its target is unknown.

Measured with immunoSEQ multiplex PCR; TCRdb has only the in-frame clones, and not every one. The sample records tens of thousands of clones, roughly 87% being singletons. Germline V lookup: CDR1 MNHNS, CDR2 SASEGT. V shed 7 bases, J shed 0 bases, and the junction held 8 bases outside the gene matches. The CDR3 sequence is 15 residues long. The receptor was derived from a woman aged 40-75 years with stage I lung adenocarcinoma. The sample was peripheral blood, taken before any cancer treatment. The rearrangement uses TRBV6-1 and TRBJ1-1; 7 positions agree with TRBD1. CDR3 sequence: CASMTGWSLNTEAFF. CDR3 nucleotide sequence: TGTGCCAGCATGACAGGGTGGTCCCTGAACACTGAAGCTTTCTTT.